A single sample gave rise to the 4 T cell receptor beta chains below, sequenced in a study of T-cell reconstitution after alpha-beta-depleted transplantation in children. TCRbeta library preparation incorporated unique molecular identifiers. One entry per CDR3 protein, called by TCRdb with MiXCR from the PCR reads. The sample lists hundreds of thousands of distinct CDR3 sequences, over 9.5% seen once, with less than 5% in the top ten. The sample in question was PBMCs from the stem cell graft donor, obtained from the stem cell graft. The source of these receptors is a human donor who donated a stem cell graft to a child with acute myeloid leukemia.

The chain is built from TRBV4-2 and TRBJ2-1; weak D call: TRBD2 (6 bases). The CDR3 is 16 amino acids. Germline loops: CDR1 LGHNA, CDR2 YNFKEQ. The ends were cut back, 2 bases at V and 0 bases at J, with 11 bases in the middle. In nucleotides, the CDR3 is TGTGCCAGCAGCCAAACCGGGGGTAGCTCCTACAATGAGCAGTTCTTC. Amino acids: CASSQTGGSSYNEQFF.

This clonotype was picked up a small number of times. The chain is built from TRBV6-2 or TRBV6-3 and TRBJ1-2; 11 positions match TRBD1. Germline trimming cut 0 bases from V and 2 bases from J; bases unmatched to any gene: 2. There are 16 residues in the CDR3. Germline CDR1 MNHEY, CDR2 SVGEGT. This chain's CDR3 is CASSYSRTGGNYGYTF. DNA for the CDR3: TGTGCCAGCAGTTACTCGAGGACAGGGGGCAACTATGGCTACACCTTC.

This clonotype appeared many times. The chain uses TRBV20-1 and TRBJ2-7, with D unresolved. The V and J ends lost 0 bases and 7 bases respectively, with 7 bases between them. Germline V gene sequence: CDR1 DFQATT, CDR2 SNEGSKA (reference sequence). CDR3 length: 11 amino acids. In nucleotides, the CDR3 is TGCAGTGCTAGAGATCGGCGGGAGCAGTACTTC. Residues: CSARDRREQYF.

V is TRBV20-1 and J is TRBJ2-7, with TRBD1 identical over 7 bases. The trim removed 2 bases at V and 2 bases at J, leaving 6 bases unmatched. CDR1 is DFQATT, CDR2 SNEGSKA, per germline (reference sequence). The CDR3 has 14 residues. The CDR3 DNA sequence: TGCAGTGCTAGACCCGGGACAGCGACCTACGAGCAGTACTTC. Translation gives CSARPGTATYEQYF.